This T cell receptor beta chain appears in the sequencing data of a study of regulatory T cells in long-lasting Graves disease. Germline V lookup: CDR1 KGHSH, CDR2 LQKENI. Trimming pared 3 bases from V and 5 bases from J, leaving 4 bases between. The CDR3 sequence is 11 residues long. Time point meaning: newly diagnosed GD, antithyroid drugs for less than 3 months. The TCR library was made from RNA that had been extracted from PBMCs in TRIzol. It was American Thyroid Association guidelines that determined Graves' disease diagnosis. The authors built TCR beta libraries using iRepertoire HTBI primers and Arm-PCR of CDR3 regions. MiXCR was run by TCRdb on the multiplex PCR reads, yielding one entry per CDR3 protein. The table lists more than 400,000 distinct CDR3 sequences, about 16% of them singletons, with approximately 11% in the top ten. The table lists this clonotype with many counts. These data were also reused for a study on T cells in Graves' hyperthyroidism and ophthalmopathy.

This specimen consisted of peripheral blood mononuclear cells (PBMCs), obtained at new diagnosis, from a patient treated with antithyroid drugs. This TCR was sampled from a woman between 25 and 40 years old with Graves disease. J is TRBJ1-2 and V is TRBV18; no clear D. DNA for the CDR3: TGTGCCAGCTCACCTGATTATGGCTACACCTTC. Its protein is CASSPDYGYTF.